One and the same sample provided the 7 T cell receptor beta chains below, sequenced in a study of control samples from healthy donors and cancer patients. TCRdb's copy holds only in-frame clones and misses some; the assay was immunoSEQ multiplex PCR. The data show just over 90,000 clones, with about 85% seen just once and over 1% held by the top ten. The sample taken for sequencing was blood. The source is a woman aged 45 to 65 in good health.

The chain uses TRBV6-5 and TRBJ1-2, with D possibly TRBD1 on 6 matching bases. CDR1 MNHEY and CDR2 SVGAGI come from the germline V gene. The CDR3 is made up of 16 amino acids. Deletions cut 2 bases from V and 0 bases from J, with 13 bases between. In DNA, the CDR3 is TGTGCCAGCAGTTACGACAGGAGCGCATCTAACTATGGCTACACCTTC. It is translated as CASSYDRSASNYGYTF.

J is TRBJ2-5 and V is TRBV7-2, with D possibly TRBD2 on 6 matching bases. This CDR3 region has 15 residues. Germline V gene sequence: CDR1 SGHTA, CDR2 FQGNSA. V lost 2 bases and J lost 4, with 14 bases in between. The CDR3 reads CASSLSLGRLETQYF. For the CDR3, the DNA is TGTGCCAGCAGCTTATCACTCGGGAGACTAGAGACCCAGTACTTC.

The rearrangement joins TRBV28 to TRBJ1-6, with TRBD1 matching over 8 bases. Trimming removed 7 bases from V and 3 bases from J; junction bases left unmatched: 5. The CDR3 extends over 15 amino acids. Germline lookup yields CDR1 MDHEN and CDR2 SYDVKM. This CDR3 reads CASKIDRGYNSPLHF. For the CDR3, the DNA is TGTGCCAGCAAAATAGACAGGGGCTATAATTCACCCCTCCACTTT. The variable domain in full, completed from reference TRBV28 and TRBJ1-6, reads DVKVTQSSRYLVKRTGEKVFLECVQDMDHENMFWYRQDPGLGLRLIYFSYDVKMKEKGDIPEGYSVSREKKERFSLILESASTNQTSMYLCASKIDRGYNSPLHFGNGTRLTVT.

The chain links TRBV11-3 to TRBJ2-7; either TRBD1 or TRBD2 may fit D (5 bases each). The CDR3 loop spans 14 amino acids. The V gene's germline CDR1 is SGHNT and CDR2 YENEEA. V dropped 7 bases and J dropped 1 base, with 14 bases sitting between them. Written as DNA, the CDR3 is TGTGCCAGCAACCTCCGGGACGGATCCTACGAGCAGTACTTC. Encoded protein: CASNLRDGSYEQYF.

CDR3: CAISPTGGRDTEAFF. DNA of the CDR3: TGTGCCATCAGCCCGACAGGGGGCCGGGACACTGAAGCTTTCTTT. The V call is TRBV10-3, the J call TRBJ1-1; 10 bases line up with TRBD1. There are 15 residues in the CDR3. Per germline, CDR1 ENHRY and CDR2 SYGVKD. Trimming removed 6 bases from V and 3 bases from J; junction bases left unmatched: 7.

The rearrangement joins TRBV24-1 to TRBJ1-5, with D uncertain. Germline V gene data show CDR1 as KGHDR and CDR2 as SFDVKD. The CDR3 totals 19 residues. Trimming stripped 0 bases from V and 0 bases from J, with 17 bases between. DNA for the CDR3: TGTGCCACCAGTGATTTGAGGGTATTGGGAAACTATAGCAATCAGCCCCAGCATTTT. This gives the protein CATSDLRVLGNYSNQPQHF.

This sequence joins TRBV7-2 and TRBJ2-5; D may match TRBD1 or TRBD2 (5 bases each). The CDR3 length is 14 residues. CDR1 and CDR2 (germline): SGHTA, FQGNSA. The V end lost 6 bases, the J end lost 5 bases, and 16 bases lay between the germline ends. The CDR3 region is CASRRAGPLETQYF. The CDR3 DNA reads as TGTGCCAGCAGGAGGGCAGGGCCCCTGGAGACCCAGTACTTC. The entire variable domain, with the rest obtained from reference TRBV7-2 and TRBJ2-5, is as follows: GAGVSQSPSNKVTEKGKDVELRCDPISGHTALYWYRQSLGQGLEFLIYFQGNSAPDKSGLPSDRFSAERTGGSVSTLTIQRTQQEDSAVYLCASRRAGPLETQYFGPGTRLLVL.